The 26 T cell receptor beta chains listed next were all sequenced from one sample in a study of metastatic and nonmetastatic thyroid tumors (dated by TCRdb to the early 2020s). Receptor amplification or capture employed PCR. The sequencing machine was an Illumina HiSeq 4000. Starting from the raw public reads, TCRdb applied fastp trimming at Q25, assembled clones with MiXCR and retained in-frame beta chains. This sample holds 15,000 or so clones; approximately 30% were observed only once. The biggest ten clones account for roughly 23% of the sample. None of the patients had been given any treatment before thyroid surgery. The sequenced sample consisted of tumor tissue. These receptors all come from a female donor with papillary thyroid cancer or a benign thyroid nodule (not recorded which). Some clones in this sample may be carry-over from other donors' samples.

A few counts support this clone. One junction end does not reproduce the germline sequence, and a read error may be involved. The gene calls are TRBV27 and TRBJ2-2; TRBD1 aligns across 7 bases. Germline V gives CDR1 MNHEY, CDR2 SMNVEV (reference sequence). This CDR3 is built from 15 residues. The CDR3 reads CANRSIDRVTGELFF. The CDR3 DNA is TGTGCCAACCGCTCGATAGACAGGGTCACCGGTGAGCTGTTTTTT.

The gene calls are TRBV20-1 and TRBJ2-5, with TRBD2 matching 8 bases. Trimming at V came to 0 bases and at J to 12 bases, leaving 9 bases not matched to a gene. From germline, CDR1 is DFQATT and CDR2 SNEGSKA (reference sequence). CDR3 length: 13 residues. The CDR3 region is CSARDQASGWEYF. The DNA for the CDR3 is TGCAGTGCTAGAGATCAGGCTAGCGGGTGGGAGTACTTC.

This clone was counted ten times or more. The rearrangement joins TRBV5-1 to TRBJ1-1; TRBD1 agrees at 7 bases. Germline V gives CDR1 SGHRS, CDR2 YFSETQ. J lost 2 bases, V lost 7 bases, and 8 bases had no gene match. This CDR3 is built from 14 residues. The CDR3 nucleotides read TGCGCCAGCTATGGACAGGCCCTAAACACTGAAGCTTTCTTT. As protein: CASYGQALNTEAFF.

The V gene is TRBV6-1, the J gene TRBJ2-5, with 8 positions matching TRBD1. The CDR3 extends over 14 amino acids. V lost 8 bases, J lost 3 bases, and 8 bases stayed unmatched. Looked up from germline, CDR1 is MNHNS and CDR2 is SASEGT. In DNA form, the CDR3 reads TGTGCCAGCGACCCAATGACAGGGGAAGAGACCCAGTACTTC. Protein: CASDPMTGEETQYF.

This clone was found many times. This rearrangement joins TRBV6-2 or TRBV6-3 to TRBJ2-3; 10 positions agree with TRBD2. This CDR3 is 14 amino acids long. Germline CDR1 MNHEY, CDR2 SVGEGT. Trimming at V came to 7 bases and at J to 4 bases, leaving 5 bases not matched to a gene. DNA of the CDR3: TGTGCCAGCACACTAGCGGGGAGTTCAGATACGCAGTATTTT. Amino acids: CASTLAGSSDTQYF.

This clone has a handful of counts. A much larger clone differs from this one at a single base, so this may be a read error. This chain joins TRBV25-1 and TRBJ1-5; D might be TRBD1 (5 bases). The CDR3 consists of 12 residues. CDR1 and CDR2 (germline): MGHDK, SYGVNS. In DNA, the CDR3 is TGTGCCATCAGTCAGGGAGGTCAGCCCCAGCATTTT. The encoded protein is CAISQGGQPQHF.

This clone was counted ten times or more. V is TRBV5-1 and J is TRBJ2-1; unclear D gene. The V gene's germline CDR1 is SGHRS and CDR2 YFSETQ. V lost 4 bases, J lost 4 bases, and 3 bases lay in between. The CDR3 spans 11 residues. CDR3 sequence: CASSLYNEQFF. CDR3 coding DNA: TGCGCCAGCAGCCTGTACAATGAGCAGTTCTTC.

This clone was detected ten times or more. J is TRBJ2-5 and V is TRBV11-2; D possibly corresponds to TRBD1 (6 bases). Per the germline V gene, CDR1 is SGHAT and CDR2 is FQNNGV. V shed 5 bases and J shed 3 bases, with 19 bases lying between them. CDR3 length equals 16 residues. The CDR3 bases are TGTGCCAGCAGCGCCCTCCGGGCAGGGGCTAAAGAGACCCAGTACTTC. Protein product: CASSALRAGAKETQYF.

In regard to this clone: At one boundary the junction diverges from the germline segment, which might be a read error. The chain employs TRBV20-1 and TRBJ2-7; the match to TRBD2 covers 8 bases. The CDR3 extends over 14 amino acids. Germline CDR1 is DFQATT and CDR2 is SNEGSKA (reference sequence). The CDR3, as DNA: TGCAGTGCCCCAAGAGCCGGGAGGGGCTACGGGCAGTACTTC. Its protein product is CSAPRAGRGYGQYF.

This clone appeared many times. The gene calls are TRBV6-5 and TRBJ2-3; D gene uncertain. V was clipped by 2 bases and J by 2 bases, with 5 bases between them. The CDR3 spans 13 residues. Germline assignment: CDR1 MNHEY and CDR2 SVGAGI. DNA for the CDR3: TGTGCCAGCAGTTACAGGTACACAGATACGCAGTATTTT. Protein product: CASSYRYTDTQYF.

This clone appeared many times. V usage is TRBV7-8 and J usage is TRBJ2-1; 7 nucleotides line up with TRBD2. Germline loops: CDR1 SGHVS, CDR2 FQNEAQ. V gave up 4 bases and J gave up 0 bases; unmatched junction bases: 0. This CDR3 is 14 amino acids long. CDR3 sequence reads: CASSSGGSYNEQFF. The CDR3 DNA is TGTGCCAGCAGCTCGGGGGGCTCCTACAATGAGCAGTTCTTC.

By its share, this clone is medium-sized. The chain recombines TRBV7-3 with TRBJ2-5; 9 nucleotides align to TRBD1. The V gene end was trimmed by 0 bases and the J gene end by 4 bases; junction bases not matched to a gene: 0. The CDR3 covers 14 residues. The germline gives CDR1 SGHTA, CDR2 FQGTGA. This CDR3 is CASSLTGQGETQYF. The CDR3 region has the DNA TGTGCCAGCAGCTTAACGGGACAGGGAGAGACCCAGTACTTC.

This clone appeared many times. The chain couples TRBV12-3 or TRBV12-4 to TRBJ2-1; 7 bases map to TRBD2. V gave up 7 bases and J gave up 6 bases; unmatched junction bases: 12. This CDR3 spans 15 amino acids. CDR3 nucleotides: TGTGCCAGCACCCTACTCGCGGGAGTCTTCAATGAGCAGTTCTTC. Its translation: CASTLLAGVFNEQFF.

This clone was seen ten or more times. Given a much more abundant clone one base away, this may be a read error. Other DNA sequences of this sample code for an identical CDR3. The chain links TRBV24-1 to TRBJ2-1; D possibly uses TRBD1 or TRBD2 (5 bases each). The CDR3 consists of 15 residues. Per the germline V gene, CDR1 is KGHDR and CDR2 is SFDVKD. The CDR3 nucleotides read TGTGCCACCGGGGCGGGTGACCTAGTTCGCAATGAACAGTTCTTC. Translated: CATGAGDLVRNEQFF.

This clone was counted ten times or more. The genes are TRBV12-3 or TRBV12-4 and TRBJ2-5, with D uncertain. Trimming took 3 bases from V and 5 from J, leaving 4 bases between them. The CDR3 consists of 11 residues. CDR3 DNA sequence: TGTGCCAGCAGTTTGAGGGAGACCCAGTACTTC. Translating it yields CASSLRETQYF.

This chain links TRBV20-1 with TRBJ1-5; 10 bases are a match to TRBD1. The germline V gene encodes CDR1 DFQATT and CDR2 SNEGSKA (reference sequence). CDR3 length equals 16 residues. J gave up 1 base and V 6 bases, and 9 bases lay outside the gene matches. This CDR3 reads CSAEGQGPRSNQPQHF. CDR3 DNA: TGCAGTGCGGAGGGACAGGGGCCCCGCAGCAATCAGCCCCAGCATTTT.

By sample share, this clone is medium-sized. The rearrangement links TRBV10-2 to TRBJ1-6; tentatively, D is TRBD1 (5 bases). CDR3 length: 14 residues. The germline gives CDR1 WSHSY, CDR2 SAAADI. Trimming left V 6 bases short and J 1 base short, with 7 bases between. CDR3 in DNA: TGCGCCAGCAGCAGGGTTTCCTATAATTCACCCCTCCACTTT. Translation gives CASSRVSYNSPLHF.

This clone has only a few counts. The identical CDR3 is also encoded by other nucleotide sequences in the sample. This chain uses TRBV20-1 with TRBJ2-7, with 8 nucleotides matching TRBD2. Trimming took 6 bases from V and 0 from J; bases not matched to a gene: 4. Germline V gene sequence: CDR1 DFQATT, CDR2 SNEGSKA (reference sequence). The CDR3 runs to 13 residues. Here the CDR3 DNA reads TGCAGTGCCGAAAGCGGGAGCTCCTACGAGCAGTACTTC. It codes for CSAESGSSYEQYF.

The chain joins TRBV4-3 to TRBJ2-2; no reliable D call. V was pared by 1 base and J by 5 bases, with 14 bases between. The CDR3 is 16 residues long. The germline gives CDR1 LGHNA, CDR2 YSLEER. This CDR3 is CASSQVPAVQTGELFF. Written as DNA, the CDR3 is TGCGCCAGCAGCCAAGTACCGGCCGTCCAGACCGGGGAGCTGTTTTTT.

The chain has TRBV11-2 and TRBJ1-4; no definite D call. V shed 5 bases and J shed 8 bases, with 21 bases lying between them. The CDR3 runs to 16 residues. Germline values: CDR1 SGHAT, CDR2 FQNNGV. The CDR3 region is CASSRGRRTAVEKLFF. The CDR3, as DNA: TGTGCCAGCAGCCGAGGGAGGCGAACAGCGGTCGAAAAACTGTTTTTT.

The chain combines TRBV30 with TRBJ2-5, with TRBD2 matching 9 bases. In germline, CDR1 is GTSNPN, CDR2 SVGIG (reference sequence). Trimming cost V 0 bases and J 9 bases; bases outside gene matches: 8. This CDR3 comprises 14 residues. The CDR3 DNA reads TGTGCCTGGAGTGTTGGAGGTAGCGGGAGTTCCCAGTACTTC. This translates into CAWSVGGSGSSQYF.

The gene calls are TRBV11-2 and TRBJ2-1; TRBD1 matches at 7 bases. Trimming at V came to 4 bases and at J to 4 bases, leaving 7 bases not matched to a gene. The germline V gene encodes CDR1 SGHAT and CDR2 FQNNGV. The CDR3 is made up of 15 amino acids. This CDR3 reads CASSSGTDFYNEQFF. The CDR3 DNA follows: TGTGCCAGCAGCTCCGGGACAGATTTTTACAATGAGCAGTTCTTC.

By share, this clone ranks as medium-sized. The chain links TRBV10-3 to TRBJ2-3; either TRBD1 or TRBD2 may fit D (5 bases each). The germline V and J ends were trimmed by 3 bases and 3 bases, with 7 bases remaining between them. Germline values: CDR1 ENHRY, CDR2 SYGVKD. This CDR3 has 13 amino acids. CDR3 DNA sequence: TGTGCCATCAGTGACGAGGGGACAGATACGCAGTATTTT. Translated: CAISDEGTDTQYF.

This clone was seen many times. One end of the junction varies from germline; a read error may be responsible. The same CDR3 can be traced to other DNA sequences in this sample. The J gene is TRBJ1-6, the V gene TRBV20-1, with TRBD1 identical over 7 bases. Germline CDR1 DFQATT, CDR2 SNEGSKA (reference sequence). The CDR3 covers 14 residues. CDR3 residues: CSASMPRGNSPLHF. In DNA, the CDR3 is TGCAGTGCTAGTATGCCCAGGGGGAATTCACCCCTTCACTTT.

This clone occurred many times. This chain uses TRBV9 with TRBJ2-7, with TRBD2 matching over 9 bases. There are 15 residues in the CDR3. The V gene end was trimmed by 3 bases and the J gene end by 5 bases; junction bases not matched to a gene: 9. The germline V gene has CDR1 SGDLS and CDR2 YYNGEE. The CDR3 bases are TGTGCCAGCAGCGAAAGCGGGAGGATTAGCGACGAGCAGTACTTC. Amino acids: CASSESGRISDEQYF.

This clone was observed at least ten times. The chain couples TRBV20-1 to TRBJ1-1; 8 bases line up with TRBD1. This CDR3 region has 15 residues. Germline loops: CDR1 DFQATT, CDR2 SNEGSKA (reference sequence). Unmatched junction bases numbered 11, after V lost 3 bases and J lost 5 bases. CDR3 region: CSARGADRAYTEAFF. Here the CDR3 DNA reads TGCAGTGCTAGGGGGGCGGACAGGGCTTATACTGAAGCTTTCTTT.